Listed below are T cell receptor beta chains from one sample, sequenced in a study of cytomegalovirus exposure and HLA in healthy donors. Sequencing used immunoSEQ multiplex PCR; TCRdb keeps in-frame clones, though not all of them. In the table there are some 110,000 clones, under 80% of which are singletons. Sequencing was performed on PBMCs. All receptors come from a woman aged 45-60 years in good health and CMV-seropositive. Both conserved end residues are part of each CDR3. Each record gives: clone size, D gene, V gene, J gene, CDR3 length, CDR3 protein, CDR3 DNA. D genes are given only for firm matches. Clone sizes are given selectively: once, few, many, or a class where the clone is expanded.

size: once; D: -; V: TRBV10-3; J: TRBJ1-3; length: 15; CDR3: CAISESRAAGNTIYF; DNA: TGTGCCATCAGTGAGTCGAGGGCTGCTGGAAACACCATATATTTT
size: -; D: -; V: TRBV19; J: TRBJ1-5; length: 13; CDR3: CASTIQGRQPQHF; DNA: TGTGCCAGTACCATACAGGGTAGGCAGCCCCAGCATTTT
size: -; D: -; V: TRBV7-6; J: TRBJ1-2; length: 12; CDR3: CASSTGRYGYTF; DNA: TGTGCCAGCTCGACAGGTCGCTATGGCTACACCTTC
size: -; D: -; V: TRBV27; J: TRBJ1-3; length: 13; CDR3: CASRGSSGNTIYF; DNA: TGTGCCAGCAGGGGGAGCTCTGGAAACACCATATATTTT
size: few; D: -; V: TRBV7-8; J: TRBJ2-7; length: 17; CDR3: CASSSQGRGTSSYEQYF; DNA: TGTGCCAGCAGCTCTCAGGGGCGGGGGACAAGCTCCTACGAGCAGTACTTC
size: few; D: TRBD1; V: TRBV5-1; J: TRBJ2-2; length: 17; CDR3: CASSLGDRAFSTGELFF; DNA: TGCGCCAGCAGCTTGGGGGACAGGGCATTTTCCACCGGGGAGCTGTTTTTT
size: -; D: TRBD1; V: TRBV19; J: TRBJ1-2; length: 18; CDR3: CASSSTPDRGLGGYGYTF; DNA: TGTGCCAGTAGTAGCACTCCAGACAGGGGGCTCGGAGGCTATGGCTACACCTTC
size: -; D: -; V: TRBV7-2; J: TRBJ2-5; length: 13; CDR3: CASRQGIEETQYF; DNA: TGTGCCAGCAGACAGGGCATTGAGGAGACCCAGTACTTC
size: -; D: TRBD1; V: TRBV5-6; J: TRBJ2-7; length: 14; CDR3: CASSDHRGLYEQYF; DNA: TGTGCCAGCAGCGATCACAGGGGGTTATACGAGCAGTACTTC
size: -; D: -; V: TRBV19; J: TRBJ2-7; length: 12; CDR3: CASSTNAHEQYF; DNA: TGTGCCAGTAGTACCAACGCGCACGAGCAGTACTTC
size: few; D: -; V: TRBV6-1; J: TRBJ1-4; length: 12; CDR3: CASSAARVGLFF; DNA: TGTGCCAGCAGTGCGGCCCGGGTTGGACTGTTTTTT
size: -; D: TRBD1; V: TRBV18; J: TRBJ2-4; length: 12; CDR3: CASSDRKNIQYF; DNA: TGTGCCAGCTCGGACAGGAAAAACATTCAGTACTTC
size: -; D: -; V: TRBV7-8; J: TRBJ1-2; length: 16; CDR3: CASSFLYPGANYGYTF; DNA: TGTGCCAGCAGCTTTTTGTATCCGGGAGCTAACTATGGCTACACCTTC
size: many; D: TRBD2; V: TRBV4-3; J: TRBJ2-1; length: 16; CDR3: CASRVNSGGLPVEQFF; DNA: TGCGCCAGCAGGGTAAATAGCGGGGGCCTACCTGTTGAGCAGTTCTTC
size: once; D: -; V: TRBV4-1; J: TRBJ1-3; length: 16; CDR3: CASSKNRVLSGNTIYF; DNA: TGCGCCAGCAGCAAAAACCGGGTCCTCTCTGGAAACACCATATATTTT
size: -; D: TRBD1; V: TRBV7-2; J: TRBJ2-5; length: 15; CDR3: CASSTGQGMVETQYF; DNA: TGTGCCAGCAGCACCGGACAGGGAATGGTAGAGACCCAGTACTTC
size: -; D: TRBD1; V: TRBV2; J: TRBJ1-1; length: 13; CDR3: CASRRTGVTEAFF; DNA: TGTGCCAGCAGGCGTACAGGGGTGACTGAAGCTTTCTTT
size: -; D: TRBD1; V: TRBV5-8; J: TRBJ2-5; length: 16; CDR3: CASSSGQGLREETQYF; DNA: TGTGCCAGCAGCTCCGGACAGGGCTTGAGGGAAGAGACCCAGTACTTC
size: -; D: -; V: TRBV18; J: TRBJ2-5; length: 16; CDR3: CASSPPSGGIQETQYF; DNA: TGTGCCAGCTCACCGCCCAGTGGGGGGATACAAGAGACCCAGTACTTC
size: -; D: TRBD1; V: TRBV6-6; J: TRBJ1-1; length: 14; CDR3: CASSLGQGLSEAFF; DNA: TGTGCCAGCAGTCTCGGACAGGGGCTCTCTGAAGCTTTCTTT
size: -; D: -; V: TRBV29-1; J: TRBJ1-1; length: 12; CDR3: CSVRLMNTEAFF; DNA: TGCAGCGTCCGACTTATGAACACTGAAGCTTTCTTT
size: -; D: -; V: TRBV5-1; J: TRBJ2-2; length: 14; CDR3: CASSLGQTTGELFF; DNA: TGCGCCAGCAGCCTTGGACAGACCACCGGGGAGCTGTTTTTT
size: -; D: TRBD2; V: TRBV4-2; J: TRBJ2-7; length: 16; CDR3: CASSQDTGTSFYEQYF; DNA: TGTGCCAGCAGCCAAGACACCGGGACTAGCTTTTACGAGCAGTACTTC
size: -; D: TRBD1; V: TRBV5-6; J: TRBJ1-3; length: 15; CDR3: CASSYRGTPGNTIYF; DNA: TGTGCCAGCAGCTACAGGGGGACCCCTGGAAACACCATATATTTT
size: -; D: -; V: TRBV9; J: TRBJ1-1; length: 15; CDR3: CASSVGRAMNTEAFF; DNA: TGTGCCAGCAGCGTCGGCAGGGCTATGAACACTGAAGCTTTCTTT
size: -; D: TRBD2; V: TRBV27; J: TRBJ2-1; length: 15; CDR3: CASREGVSGRARQFF; DNA: TGTGCCAGCAGAGAAGGGGTATCCGGGAGGGCCAGGCAGTTCTTC
size: few; D: TRBD1; V: TRBV2; J: TRBJ2-1; length: 14; CDR3: CASREQGAGNEQFF; DNA: TGTGCCAGCAGGGAACAGGGGGCAGGCAATGAGCAGTTCTTC
size: -; D: TRBD1; V: TRBV18; J: TRBJ2-1; length: 14; CDR3: CASSPDNGQERQFF; DNA: TGTGCCAGCTCACCAGATAACGGACAGGAGAGACAGTTCTTC
size: -; D: -; V: TRBV27; J: TRBJ1-5; length: 15; CDR3: CASSLEGVGDQPQHF; DNA: TGTGCCAGCAGTTTAGAGGGGGTTGGGGATCAGCCCCAGCATTTT
size: once; D: TRBD1; V: TRBV29-1; J: TRBJ1-1; length: 13; CDR3: CSALGQGGRVAFF; DNA: TGCAGCGCTCTGGGGCAGGGGGGAAGAGTAGCTTTCTTT
size: few; D: -; V: TRBV9; J: TRBJ1-4; length: 13; CDR3: CASSGGWDEKLFF; DNA: TGTGCCAGCAGCGGAGGGTGGGATGAAAAACTGTTTTTT
size: -; D: -; V: TRBV29-1; J: TRBJ2-2; length: 14; CDR3: CSGQRASGTGELFF; DNA: TGCAGCGGCCAGCGGGCGTCGGGCACCGGGGAGCTGTTTTTT
size: -; D: -; V: TRBV19; J: TRBJ2-7; length: 14; CDR3: CASRPGAGNYEQYF; DNA: TGTGCCAGTAGACCGGGAGCAGGGAACTACGAGCAGTACTTC
size: few; D: -; V: TRBV13; J: TRBJ2-7; length: 13; CDR3: CASSFAGPHEQYF; DNA: TGTGCCAGCAGTTTTGCGGGGCCCCACGAGCAGTACTTC
size: -; D: -; V: TRBV2; J: TRBJ2-1; length: 13; CDR3: CASSRETYNEQFF; DNA: TGTGCCAGCAGCAGGGAAACCTACAATGAGCAGTTCTTC
size: -; D: -; V: TRBV19; J: TRBJ1-1; length: 16; CDR3: CASSGGETGHSTEAFF; DNA: TGTGCCAGTAGTGGGGGCGAAACGGGACACAGCACTGAAGCTTTCTTT
size: -; D: -; V: TRBV2; J: TRBJ2-1; length: 11; CDR3: CASSGQIEQFF; DNA: TGTGCCAGCAGCGGACAGATTGAGCAGTTCTTC
size: -; D: -; V: TRBV28; J: TRBJ1-3; length: 15; CDR3: CASRSGQFSGNTIYF; DNA: TGTGCCAGCAGGAGCGGACAGTTCTCTGGAAACACCATATATTTT
size: once; D: TRBD2; V: TRBV28; J: TRBJ2-1; length: 15; CDR3: CASRPLAGVYNEQFF; DNA: TGTGCCAGCAGGCCACTAGCGGGAGTCTACAATGAGCAGTTCTTC
size: -; D: TRBD2; V: TRBV7-2; J: TRBJ2-7; length: 14; CDR3: CASSITSGGLEQYF; DNA: TGTGCCAGCAGCATAACTAGCGGGGGGCTCGAGCAGTACTTC
size: -; D: TRBD2; V: TRBV7-2; J: TRBJ2-7; length: 15; CDR3: CASSKTSGSGLEQYF; DNA: TGTGCCAGCAGCAAGACTAGCGGGAGCGGTCTCGAGCAGTACTTC
size: -; D: TRBD1; V: TRBV19; J: TRBJ1-1; length: 16; CDR3: CASSPWGTGGRSEAFF; DNA: TGTGCCAGTAGCCCCTGGGGGACAGGGGGGAGGTCTGAAGCTTTCTTT
size: few; D: -; V: TRBV12-5; J: TRBJ2-3; length: 13; CDR3: CASGMGETDTQYF; DNA: TGTGCTAGTGGTATGGGGGAGACAGATACGCAGTATTTT
size: -; D: TRBD1; V: TRBV18; J: TRBJ1-6; length: 16; CDR3: CASSSDRGLHNSPLHF; DNA: TGTGCCAGCTCTTCGGACAGGGGATTGCATAATTCACCCCTCCACTTT
size: few; D: TRBD2; V: TRBV5-4; J: TRBJ2-7; length: 15; CDR3: CASSWGTSGTYEQYF; DNA: TGTGCCAGCAGCTGGGGGACTAGCGGGACCTACGAGCAGTACTTC
size: few; D: -; V: TRBV5-5; J: TRBJ2-1; length: 15; CDR3: CASSRGDSGYNEQFF; DNA: TGTGCCAGCAGTCGAGGAGATAGTGGATACAATGAGCAGTTCTTC
size: -; D: -; V: TRBV11-2; J: TRBJ1-1; length: 14; CDR3: CASSLVISDTEAFF; DNA: TGTGCCAGCAGCTTAGTGATTAGTGACACTGAAGCTTTCTTT
size: -; D: TRBD1; V: TRBV29-1; J: TRBJ1-1; length: 12; CDR3: CSGDRGLGEAFF; DNA: TGCAGCGGGGACAGGGGTTTAGGTGAAGCTTTCTTT